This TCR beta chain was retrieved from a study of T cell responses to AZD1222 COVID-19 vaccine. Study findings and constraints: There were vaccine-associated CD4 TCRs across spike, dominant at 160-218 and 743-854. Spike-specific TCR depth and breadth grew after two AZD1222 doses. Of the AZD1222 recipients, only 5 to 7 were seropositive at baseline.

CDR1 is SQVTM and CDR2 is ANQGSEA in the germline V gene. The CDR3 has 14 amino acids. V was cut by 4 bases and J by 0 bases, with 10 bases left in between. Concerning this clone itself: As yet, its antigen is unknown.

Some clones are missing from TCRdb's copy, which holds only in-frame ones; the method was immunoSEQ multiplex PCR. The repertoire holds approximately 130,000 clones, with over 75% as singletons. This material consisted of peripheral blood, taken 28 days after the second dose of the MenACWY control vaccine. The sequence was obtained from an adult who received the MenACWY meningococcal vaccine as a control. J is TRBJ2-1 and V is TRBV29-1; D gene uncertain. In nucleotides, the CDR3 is TGCAGCGTTGGCAGTTTGAGCTCCTACAATGAGCAGTTCTTC. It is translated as CSVGSLSSYNEQFF.